This T cell receptor (beta chain) was profiled in a study of graft-versus-host responses after intestinal transplantation. The overall study: Transplantation in recipients was multivisceral, liver-intestinal, or isolated intestinal. Anti-thymocyte globulin served as induction for all recipients, who then took tacrolimus and steroids for approximately three years.

The table came from immunoSEQ multiplex PCR; TCRdb's copy has only in-frame clones and leaves some out. The sample contains tens of thousands of clones, roughly 90% of which appear only once. Study-wide results and caveats: There were GvH clones found in recipient marrow, and some of them appeared first in ileum or blood. Some patients had graft-donor T cell macrochimerism. In their allografts, the ratios of graft-versus-host to host-versus-graft T cell clones were high.

Comment on this clone: Its antigen is unknown.

Germline CDR1 and CDR2: SGHVS and FQNEAQ. V was pared by 5 bases and J by 0 bases, with 7 bases of the junction left unmatched. This CDR3 is 19 amino acids long. The specimen was unstimulated CD8+ T cells sorted from spleen or lymph node cells, collected before transplant. V and J are TRBV7-8 and TRBJ2-1; 16 nucleotides line up with TRBD2. This sequence originates from a human donor who was the organ donor for an intestinal transplant. Here the CDR3 DNA reads TGTGCCAGCAGCCCCGAGGGACTAGCGGGGGGGAGCTCCTACAATGAGCAGTTCTTC. It specifies CASSPEGLAGGSSYNEQFF. The whole variable domain, filled in from reference TRBV7-8 and TRBJ2-1, reads GAGVSQSPRYKVAKRGQDVALRCDPISGHVSLFWYQQALGQGPEFLTYFQNEAQLDKSGLPSDRFFAERPEGSVSTLKIQRTQQEDSAVYLCASSPEGLAGGSSYNEQFFGPGTRLTVL.